The entry that follows covers one TCR beta chain sequence. Looked up from germline, CDR1 is MNHNS and CDR2 is SASEGT. This CDR3 has 13 amino acids. Trimming took off 4 bases at V and 6 bases at J, with 10 bases between the two ends. TCRdb itself ran the RT-PCR reads through MiXCR, one entry per CDR3 protein. The table shows hundreds of thousands of distinct CDR3 sequences, with under 20% occurring only once. This record belongs to a study of patients and donors after allogeneic stem cell transplantation. Sequenced: blood, either unsorted or a sorted T cell fraction (not recorded which). The sequence came from a human donor who was either an allogeneic HSCT recipient or a stem cell or donor lymphocyte infusion donor (not recorded which). It is not recorded whose cells these are; they may come from a transplant donor. The rearrangement joins TRBV6-1 to TRBJ2-1; D not certain. CDR3 coding DNA: TGTGCCAGCAGTGCCCAGTTCCGCAATGAGCAGTTCTTC. Its protein product is CASSAQFRNEQFF.